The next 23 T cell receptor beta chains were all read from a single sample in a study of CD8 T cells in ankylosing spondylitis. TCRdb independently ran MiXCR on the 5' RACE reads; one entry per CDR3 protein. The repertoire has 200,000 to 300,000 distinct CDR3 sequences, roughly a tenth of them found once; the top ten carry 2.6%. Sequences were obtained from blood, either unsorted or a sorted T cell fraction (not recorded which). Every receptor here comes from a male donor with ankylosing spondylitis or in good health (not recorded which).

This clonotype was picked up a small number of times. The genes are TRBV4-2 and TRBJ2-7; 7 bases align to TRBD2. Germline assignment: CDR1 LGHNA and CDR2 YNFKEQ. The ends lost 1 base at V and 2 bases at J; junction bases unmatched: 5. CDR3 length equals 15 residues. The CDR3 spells CASSQASGAAYEQYF. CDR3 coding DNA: TGTGCCAGCAGCCAAGCAAGCGGGGCTGCCTACGAGCAGTACTTC.

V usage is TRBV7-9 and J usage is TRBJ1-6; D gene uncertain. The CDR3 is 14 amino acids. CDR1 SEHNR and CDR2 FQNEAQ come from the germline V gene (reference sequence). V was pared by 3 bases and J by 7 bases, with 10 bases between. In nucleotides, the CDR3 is TGTGCCAGCAGCTTGGATCTGCTAAATTCACCCCTCCACTTT. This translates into CASSLDLLNSPLHF.

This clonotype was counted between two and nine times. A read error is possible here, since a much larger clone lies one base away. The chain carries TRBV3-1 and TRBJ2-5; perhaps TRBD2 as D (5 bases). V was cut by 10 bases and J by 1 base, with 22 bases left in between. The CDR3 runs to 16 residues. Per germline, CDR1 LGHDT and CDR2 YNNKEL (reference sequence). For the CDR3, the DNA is TGTGCCATCCAGCCAGGTCTGCGGGCCCTCCAAGAGACCCAGTACTTC. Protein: CAIQPGLRALQETQYF.

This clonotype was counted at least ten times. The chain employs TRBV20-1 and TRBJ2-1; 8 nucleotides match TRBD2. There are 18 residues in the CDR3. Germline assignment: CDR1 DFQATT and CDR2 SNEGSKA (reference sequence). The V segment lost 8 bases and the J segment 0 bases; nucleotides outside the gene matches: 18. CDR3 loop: CSPLQRGGNRGSYNEQFF. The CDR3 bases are TGCAGTCCTTTACAACGGGGGGGCAATCGGGGCTCCTACAATGAGCAGTTCTTC.

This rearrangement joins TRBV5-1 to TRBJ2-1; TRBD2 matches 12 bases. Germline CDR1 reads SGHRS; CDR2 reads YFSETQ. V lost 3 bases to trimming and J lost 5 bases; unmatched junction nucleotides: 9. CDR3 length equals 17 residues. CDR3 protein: CASSSATSGRGNNEQFF. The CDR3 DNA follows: TGCGCCAGCAGCTCAGCGACTAGCGGGAGAGGAAACAATGAGCAGTTCTTC.

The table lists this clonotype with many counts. This CDR3 reads CASSLGQGRNYGYTF. The CDR3 nucleotides are TGCGCCAGCAGCTTGGGACAGGGCCGTAACTATGGCTACACCTTC. The chain links TRBV5-1 to TRBJ1-2; 7 positions match TRBD1. The CDR3 has 15 amino acids. The germline gives CDR1 SGHRS, CDR2 YFSETQ. With V trimmed by 0 bases and J by 1 base, 3 bases remained unmatched.

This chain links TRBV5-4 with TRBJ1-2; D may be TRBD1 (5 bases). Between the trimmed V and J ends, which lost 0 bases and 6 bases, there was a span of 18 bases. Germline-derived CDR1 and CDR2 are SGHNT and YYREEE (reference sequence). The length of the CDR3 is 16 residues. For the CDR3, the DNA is TGTGCCAGCAGCTTGGTTAAGGGACGGCAAGAGGATGGCTACACCTTC. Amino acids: CASSLVKGRQEDGYTF. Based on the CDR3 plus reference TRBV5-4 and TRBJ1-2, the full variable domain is ETGVTQSPTHLIKTRGQQVTLRCSSQSGHNTVSWYQQALGQGPQFIFQYYREEENGRGNFPPRFSGLQFPNYSSELNVNALELDDSALYLCASSLVKGRQEDGYTFGSGTRLTVV.

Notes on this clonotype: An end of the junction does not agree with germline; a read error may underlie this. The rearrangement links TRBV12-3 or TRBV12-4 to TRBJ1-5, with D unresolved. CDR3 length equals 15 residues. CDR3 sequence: CTSSWTGYSNQPQHF. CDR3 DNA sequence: TGTACCAGCAGCTGGACGGGGTATAGCAATCAGCCCCAGCATTTT.

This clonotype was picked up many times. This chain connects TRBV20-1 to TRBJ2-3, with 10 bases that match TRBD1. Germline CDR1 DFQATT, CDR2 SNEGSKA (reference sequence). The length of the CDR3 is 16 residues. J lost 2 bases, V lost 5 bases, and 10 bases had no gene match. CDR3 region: CSAGNRDRGHTDTQYF. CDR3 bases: TGCAGTGCTGGAAATCGGGACAGGGGCCACACAGATACGCAGTATTTT.

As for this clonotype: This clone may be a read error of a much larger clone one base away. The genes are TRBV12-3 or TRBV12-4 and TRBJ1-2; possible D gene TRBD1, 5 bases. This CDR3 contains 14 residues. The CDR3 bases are TGTACCAGTCTCCGGCGGGGGGTCTTCTATGGCTACACCTTC. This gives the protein CTSLRRGVFYGYTF.

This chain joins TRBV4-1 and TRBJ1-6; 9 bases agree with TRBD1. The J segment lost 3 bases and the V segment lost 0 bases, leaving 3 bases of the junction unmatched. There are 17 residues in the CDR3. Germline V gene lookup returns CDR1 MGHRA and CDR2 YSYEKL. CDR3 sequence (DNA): TGCGCCAGCAGCCAAGACCCGGGACAGGGCTATAATTCACCCCTCCACTTT. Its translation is CASSQDPGQGYNSPLHF.

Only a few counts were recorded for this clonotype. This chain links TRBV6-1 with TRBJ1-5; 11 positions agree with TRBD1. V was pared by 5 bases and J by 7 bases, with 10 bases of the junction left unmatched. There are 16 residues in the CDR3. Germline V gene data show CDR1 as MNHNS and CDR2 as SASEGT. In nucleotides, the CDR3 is TGTGCCAGCAGTCTGCACGGACAGGGGGCAGGGCAGCCCCAGCATTTT. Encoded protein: CASSLHGQGAGQPQHF.

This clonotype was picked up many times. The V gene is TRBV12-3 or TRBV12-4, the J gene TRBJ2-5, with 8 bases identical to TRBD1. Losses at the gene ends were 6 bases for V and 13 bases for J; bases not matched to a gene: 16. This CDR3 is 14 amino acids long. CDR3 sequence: CASSLRQGIQTRYF. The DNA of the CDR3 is TGTGCCAGCAGCCTCAGACAGGGGATCCAAACGCGGTACTTC.

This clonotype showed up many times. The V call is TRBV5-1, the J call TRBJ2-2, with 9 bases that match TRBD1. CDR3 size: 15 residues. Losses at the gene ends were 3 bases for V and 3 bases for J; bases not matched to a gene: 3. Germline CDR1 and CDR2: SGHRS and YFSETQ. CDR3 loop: CASSYGQGYTGELFF. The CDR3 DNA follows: TGCGCCAGCAGCTATGGACAGGGGTACACCGGGGAGCTGTTTTTT.

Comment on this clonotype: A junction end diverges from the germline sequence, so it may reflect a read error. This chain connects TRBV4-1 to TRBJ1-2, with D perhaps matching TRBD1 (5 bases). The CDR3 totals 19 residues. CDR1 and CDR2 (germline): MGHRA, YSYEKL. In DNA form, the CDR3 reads TGCGCCAGTAGCCAAGGGGCGGCAGGGATGGGGCCAGGGATCTATGGCTACACCTTC. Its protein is CASSQGAAGMGPGIYGYTF.

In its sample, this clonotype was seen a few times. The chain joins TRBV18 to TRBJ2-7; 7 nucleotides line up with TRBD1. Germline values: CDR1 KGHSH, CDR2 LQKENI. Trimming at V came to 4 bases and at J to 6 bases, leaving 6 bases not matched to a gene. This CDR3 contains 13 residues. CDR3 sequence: CASSLDRAGEQYF. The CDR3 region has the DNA TGTGCCAGCTCACTAGACAGGGCTGGCGAGCAGTACTTC.

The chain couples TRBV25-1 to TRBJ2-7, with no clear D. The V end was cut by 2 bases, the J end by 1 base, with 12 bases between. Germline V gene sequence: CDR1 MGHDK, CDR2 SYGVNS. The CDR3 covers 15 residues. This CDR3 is CASSEDGSLSYEQYF. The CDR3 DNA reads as TGTGCCAGCAGTGAAGACGGGTCCCTTTCCTACGAGCAGTACTTC.

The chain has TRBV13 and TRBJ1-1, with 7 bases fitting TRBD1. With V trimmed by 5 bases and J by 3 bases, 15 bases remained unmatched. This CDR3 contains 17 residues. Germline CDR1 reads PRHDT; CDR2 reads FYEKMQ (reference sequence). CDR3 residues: CASSPGTVDTRDTEAFF. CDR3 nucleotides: TGTGCCAGCAGCCCCGGGACAGTGGATACCAGGGACACTGAAGCTTTCTTT. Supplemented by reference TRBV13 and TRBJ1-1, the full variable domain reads AAGVIQSPRHLIKEKRETATLKCYPIPRHDTVYWYQQGPGQDPQFLISFYEKMQSDKGSIPDRFSAQQFSDYHSELNMSSLELGDSALYFCASSPGTVDTRDTEAFFGQGTRLTVV.

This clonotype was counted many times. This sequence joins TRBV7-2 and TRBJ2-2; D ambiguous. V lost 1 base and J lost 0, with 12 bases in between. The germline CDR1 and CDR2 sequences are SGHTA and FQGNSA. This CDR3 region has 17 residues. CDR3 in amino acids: CASSLGPPGANTGELFF. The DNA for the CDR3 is TGTGCCAGCAGCTTAGGACCCCCTGGGGCGAACACCGGGGAGCTGTTTTTT. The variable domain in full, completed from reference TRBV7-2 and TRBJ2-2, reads GAGVSQSPSNKVTEKGKDVELRCDPISGHTALYWYRQSLGQGLEFLIYFQGNSAPDKSGLPSDRFSAERTGGSVSTLTIQRTQQEDSAVYLCASSLGPPGANTGELFFGEGSRLTVL.

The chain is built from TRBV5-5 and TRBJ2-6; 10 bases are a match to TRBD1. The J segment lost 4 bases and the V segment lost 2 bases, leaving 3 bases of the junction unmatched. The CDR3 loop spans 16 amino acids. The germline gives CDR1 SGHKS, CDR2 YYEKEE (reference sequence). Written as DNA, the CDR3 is TGTGCCAGCAGCTTCGGACAGGGGGTAGGGGCCAACGTCCTGACTTTC. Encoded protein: CASSFGQGVGANVLTF.

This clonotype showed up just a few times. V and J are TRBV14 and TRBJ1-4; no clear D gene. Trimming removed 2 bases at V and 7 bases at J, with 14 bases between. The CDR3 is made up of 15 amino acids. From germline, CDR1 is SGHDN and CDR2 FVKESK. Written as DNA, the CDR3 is TGTGCCAGCAGCCAAATCGTCGACTATCCTGAAAAACTGTTTTTT. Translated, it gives CASSQIVDYPEKLFF.

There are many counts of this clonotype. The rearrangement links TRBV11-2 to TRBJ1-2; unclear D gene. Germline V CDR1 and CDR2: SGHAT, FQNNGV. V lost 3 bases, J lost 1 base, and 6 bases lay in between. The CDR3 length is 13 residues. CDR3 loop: CASSFDINYGYTF. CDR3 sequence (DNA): TGTGCCAGCAGCTTCGACATTAACTATGGCTACACCTTC.

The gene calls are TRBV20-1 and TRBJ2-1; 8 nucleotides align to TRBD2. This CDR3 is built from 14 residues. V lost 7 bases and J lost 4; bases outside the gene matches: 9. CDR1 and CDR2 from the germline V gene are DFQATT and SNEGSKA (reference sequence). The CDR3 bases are TGCAGTGTCCTGAGCGGGGGAGGGTACAATGAGCAGTTCTTC. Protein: CSVLSGGGYNEQFF.